This T cell receptor beta chain was recorded in a study of blood T cell dynamics during melanoma immunotherapy. Sequencing used immunoSEQ multiplex PCR; TCRdb keeps in-frame clones, though not all of them. The sample has more than 6,000 clones; around four fifths are singletons. This clone was counted between two and nine times. Looked up from germline, CDR1 is MNHNY and CDR2 is SVGAGI (reference sequence). Trimming left V 6 bases short and J 1 base short, with 15 bases between. CDR3 length: 15 amino acids. As to time point: pre-treatment baseline. The rearrangement joins TRBV6-6 to TRBJ1-2, with D tentatively TRBD1 (6 bases). The sequencing used blood, collected from a patient treated with checkpoint blockade. This clonotype was sampled from a human donor with melanoma. Some clones in this sample may be carry-over from other donors' samples. CDR3 sequence: CASSPKDSSNYGYTF. CDR3 coding DNA: TGTGCCAGCAGCCCGAAGGACAGCAGTAACTATGGCTACACCTTC.